Listed below are T cell receptor beta chains from one sample, sequenced in a study of cytomegalovirus exposure and HLA in healthy donors. The assay was immunoSEQ multiplex PCR, and TCRdb's table has in-frame clones only and misses some. The data show fewer than 200,000 clones, roughly 87% seen once. The sample was PBMCs. The source is a girl under three years old in good health and CMV-seronegative. Each CDR3 is given with its conserved first and last residue. The D gene is left open where the match is weak. Clone size is stated in some rows and not others, as once, few, many or a class when expanded.

j_gene: TRBJ2-1
v_gene: TRBV27
d_gene: TRBD2
abundance: .
CDR3aa: CASRVAGGYEQFF
CDR3nt: TGTGCCAGCAGGGTAGCGGGTGGGTATGAGCAGTTCTTC

j_gene: TRBJ1-1
v_gene: TRBV2
d_gene: .
abundance: .
CDR3aa: CASTVNQAFF
CDR3nt: TGTGCCAGCACAGTGAATCAAGCTTTCTTT

j_gene: TRBJ2-5
v_gene: TRBV6-1
d_gene: .
abundance: .
CDR3aa: CASSEEFGRPKIKAETQYF
CDR3nt: TGTGCCAGCAGTGAAGAATTTGGCAGGCCGAAGATTAAGGCAGAGACCCAGTACTTC

j_gene: TRBJ1-5
v_gene: TRBV30
d_gene: .
abundance: .
CDR3aa: CAWSQGSNQPQHF
CDR3nt: TGTGCCTGGAGCCAGGGGTCCAATCAGCCCCAGCATTTT

j_gene: TRBJ2-7
v_gene: TRBV6-5
d_gene: .
abundance: .
CDR3aa: CASSMTPYREQYF
CDR3nt: TGTGCCAGCAGTATGACTCCATATCGGGAGCAGTACTTC

j_gene: TRBJ2-1
v_gene: TRBV5-5
d_gene: .
abundance: .
CDR3aa: CASSSPRVHEQFF
CDR3nt: TGTGCCAGCAGCTCGCCCAGGGTTCATGAGCAGTTCTTC

j_gene: TRBJ2-1
v_gene: TRBV7-3
d_gene: TRBD2
abundance: once
CDR3aa: CASSGLSGRGNEQFF
CDR3nt: TGTGCCAGCAGCGGACTTAGCGGGAGGGGCAATGAGCAGTTCTTC

j_gene: TRBJ2-1
v_gene: TRBV4-1
d_gene: TRBD2
abundance: .
CDR3aa: CASSFKLAGGSEQFF
CDR3nt: TGCGCCAGCAGCTTTAAACTAGCGGGAGGTTCTGAGCAGTTCTTC

j_gene: TRBJ2-7
v_gene: TRBV29-1
d_gene: .
abundance: .
CDR3aa: CSVGNSHEQYF
CDR3nt: TGCAGCGTTGGTAACAGCCACGAGCAGTACTTC

j_gene: TRBJ2-3
v_gene: TRBV5-1
d_gene: .
abundance: .
CDR3aa: CASSLGWTESTDTQYF
CDR3nt: TGCGCCAGCAGCTTGGGGTGGACAGAAAGCACAGATACGCAGTATTTT

j_gene: TRBJ2-7
v_gene: TRBV6-1
d_gene: .
abundance: .
CDR3aa: CASSATKLGSYEQYF
CDR3nt: TGTGCCAGCAGTGCTACTAAACTGGGCTCCTACGAGCAGTACTTC

j_gene: TRBJ2-3
v_gene: TRBV18
d_gene: .
abundance: .
CDR3aa: CASSPSTTDTQYF
CDR3nt: TGTGCCAGCTCCCCTAGTACCACAGATACGCAGTATTTT

j_gene: TRBJ1-6
v_gene: TRBV19
d_gene: TRBD1
abundance: .
CDR3aa: CASSTYRGSYNSPLHF
CDR3nt: TGTGCCAGTAGTACCTACAGGGGGTCCTATAATTCACCCCTCCACTTT

j_gene: TRBJ1-1
v_gene: TRBV6-5
d_gene: TRBD1
abundance: .
CDR3aa: CASSYRDRGGTEAFF
CDR3nt: TGTGCCAGCAGTTACCGGGACAGGGGAGGGACTGAAGCTTTCTTT

j_gene: TRBJ2-7
v_gene: TRBV5-6
d_gene: .
abundance: .
CDR3aa: CASSPRLVHYEQYF
CDR3nt: TGTGCCAGCAGCCCCAGACTAGTTCACTACGAGCAGTACTTC

j_gene: TRBJ2-7
v_gene: TRBV4-1
d_gene: .
abundance: .
CDR3aa: CASSQGRRGDNYEQYF
CDR3nt: TGCGCCAGCAGCCAAGGTCGGCGGGGCGATAACTACGAGCAGTACTTC

j_gene: TRBJ2-7
v_gene: TRBV9
d_gene: .
abundance: .
CDR3aa: CASSVGPGAYEQYF
CDR3nt: TGTGCCAGCAGCGTAGGTCCGGGAGCCTACGAGCAGTACTTC

j_gene: TRBJ2-7
v_gene: TRBV5-1
d_gene: TRBD1
abundance: .
CDR3aa: CASSLEVGQHPRYF
CDR3nt: TGCGCCAGCAGCTTGGAAGTGGGACAGCACCCCAGATACTTC

j_gene: TRBJ2-2
v_gene: TRBV7-8
d_gene: .
abundance: .
CDR3aa: CANSSQGLRAASGELFF
CDR3nt: TGTGCCAACAGCTCCCAGGGGTTAAGGGCCGCATCCGGGGAGCTGTTTTTT

j_gene: TRBJ2-3
v_gene: TRBV6-6
d_gene: TRBD2
abundance: .
CDR3aa: CASRQSGVQDTQYF
CDR3nt: TGTGCCAGCAGACAAAGCGGGGTCCAGGATACGCAGTATTTT

j_gene: TRBJ2-1
v_gene: TRBV6-6
d_gene: TRBD1
abundance: .
CDR3aa: CASRGQLTSDEQFF
CDR3nt: TGTGCCAGCAGGGGACAGCTAACTAGTGATGAGCAGTTCTTC

j_gene: TRBJ2-7
v_gene: TRBV2
d_gene: .
abundance: once
CDR3aa: CASDSDSSYEQYF
CDR3nt: TGTGCCAGCGATTCGGACAGCTCCTACGAGCAGTACTTC

j_gene: TRBJ2-1
v_gene: TRBV19
d_gene: TRBD2
abundance: .
CDR3aa: CASSRLRTSGDNEQFF
CDR3nt: TGTGCCAGTAGCAGACTTCGTACTAGCGGGGACAATGAGCAGTTCTTC

j_gene: TRBJ2-1
v_gene: TRBV6-5
d_gene: TRBD2
abundance: .
CDR3aa: CASSQTSSDYNEQFF
CDR3nt: TGTGCCAGCAGCCAGACTAGCTCAGACTACAATGAGCAGTTCTTC

j_gene: TRBJ2-7
v_gene: TRBV7-6
d_gene: .
abundance: .
CDR3aa: CASSLALGASYEQYF
CDR3nt: TGTGCCAGCAGCTTAGCTTTGGGGGCCTCCTACGAGCAGTACTTC

j_gene: TRBJ2-3
v_gene: TRBV11-2
d_gene: TRBD2
abundance: .
CDR3aa: CASSPLAGRDTDTQYF
CDR3nt: TGTGCCAGCAGCCCACTAGCGGGCCGAGACACAGATACGCAGTATTTT

j_gene: TRBJ2-3
v_gene: TRBV2
d_gene: TRBD1
abundance: .
CDR3aa: CASSVGDRGADTQYF
CDR3nt: TGTGCCAGCAGTGTTGGGGACAGGGGGGCAGATACGCAGTATTTT

j_gene: TRBJ1-1
v_gene: TRBV7-9
d_gene: .
abundance: .
CDR3aa: CSSSPGGGTEAFF
CDR3nt: TGTTCCAGCAGCCCGGGAGGGGGCACTGAAGCTTTCTTT

j_gene: TRBJ2-1
v_gene: TRBV30
d_gene: TRBD1
abundance: once
CDR3aa: CAWSGGGQGSEQFF
CDR3nt: TGTGCCTGGAGTGGGGGCGGACAGGGGAGTGAGCAGTTCTTC

j_gene: TRBJ2-7
v_gene: TRBV7-2
d_gene: .
abundance: .
CDR3aa: CASSLAPRAVYEQYF
CDR3nt: TGTGCCAGCAGCTTAGCTCCCCGCGCGGTTTACGAGCAGTACTTC

j_gene: TRBJ2-1
v_gene: TRBV7-3
d_gene: TRBD1
abundance: .
CDR3aa: CASSPRTGLNNEQFF
CDR3nt: TGTGCCAGCAGCCCCCGGACAGGGCTAAACAATGAGCAGTTCTTC

j_gene: TRBJ1-2
v_gene: TRBV5-6
d_gene: .
abundance: .
CDR3aa: CASSLWGRGIYGYTF
CDR3nt: TGTGCCAGCAGCTTATGGGGGCGAGGGATCTATGGCTACACCTTC

j_gene: TRBJ2-5
v_gene: TRBV9
d_gene: TRBD2
abundance: .
CDR3aa: CASSYEGLAGGETQYF
CDR3nt: TGTGCCAGCAGCTATGAGGGACTAGCGGGAGGAGAGACCCAGTACTTC

j_gene: TRBJ1-3
v_gene: TRBV10-3
d_gene: .
abundance: .
CDR3aa: CAISGPPGSLSGNTIYF
CDR3nt: TGTGCCATCAGTGGACCTCCAGGGTCCCTCTCTGGAAACACCATATATTTT

j_gene: TRBJ2-5
v_gene: TRBV4-1
d_gene: TRBD1
abundance: .
CDR3aa: CASSQKITGGAGPSEETQYF
CDR3nt: TGCGCCAGCAGCCAAAAGATTACAGGGGGCGCAGGGCCCTCAGAAGAGACCCAGTACTTC

j_gene: TRBJ2-7
v_gene: TRBV5-1
d_gene: TRBD2
abundance: .
CDR3aa: CASSWVASGSYGAYEQYF
CDR3nt: TGCGCCAGCAGCTGGGTGGCTAGCGGGAGTTATGGGGCCTACGAGCAGTACTTC

j_gene: TRBJ2-7
v_gene: TRBV7-9
d_gene: .
abundance: .
CDR3aa: CASSYRAFRGGVYEQYF
CDR3nt: TGTGCCAGCAGCTACCGGGCCTTCCGAGGGGGGGTCTACGAGCAGTACTTC

j_gene: TRBJ2-1
v_gene: TRBV7-3
d_gene: TRBD2
abundance: .
CDR3aa: CASRIAGGSNEQFF
CDR3nt: TGTGCCAGCAGGATAGCGGGGGGGTCTAATGAGCAGTTCTTC

j_gene: TRBJ1-2
v_gene: TRBV28
d_gene: TRBD1
abundance: .
CDR3aa: CASSHPGTGGDGYTF
CDR3nt: TGTGCCAGCAGTCATCCCGGGACAGGGGGGGACGGCTACACCTTC

j_gene: TRBJ2-7
v_gene: TRBV6-1
d_gene: TRBD1
abundance: .
CDR3aa: CATSRDRGYEQYF
CDR3nt: TGTGCCACGTCCCGGGACAGGGGTTACGAGCAGTACTTC

j_gene: TRBJ2-1
v_gene: TRBV9
d_gene: .
abundance: .
CDR3aa: CASSVATRYNEQFF
CDR3nt: TGTGCCAGCAGCGTAGCTACCCGCTACAATGAGCAGTTCTTC

j_gene: TRBJ2-2
v_gene: TRBV9
d_gene: TRBD2
abundance: .
CDR3aa: CASSVVLAGAANTGELFF
CDR3nt: TGTGCCAGCAGCGTAGTTCTAGCGGGAGCGGCGAACACCGGGGAGCTGTTTTTT

j_gene: TRBJ2-7
v_gene: TRBV27
d_gene: .
abundance: .
CDR3aa: CASSPYGISYEQYF
CDR3nt: TGTGCCAGCAGTCCGTACGGGATATCCTACGAGCAGTACTTC

j_gene: TRBJ1-1
v_gene: TRBV4-1
d_gene: TRBD1
abundance: .
CDR3aa: CASSQVRSGTGILGTEAFF
CDR3nt: TGCGCCAGCAGCCAAGTTAGGAGCGGGACAGGGATTTTAGGCACTGAAGCTTTCTTT

j_gene: TRBJ1-2
v_gene: TRBV27
d_gene: .
abundance: .
CDR3aa: CASAGGLLSGYTF
CDR3nt: TGTGCCAGCGCCGGGGGTCTACTAAGTGGCTACACCTTC

j_gene: TRBJ2-3
v_gene: TRBV10-3
d_gene: .
abundance: .
CDR3aa: CAIKGTGLGGTDTQYF
CDR3nt: TGTGCCATCAAGGGGACGGGACTGGGAGGCACAGATACGCAGTATTTT

j_gene: TRBJ2-7
v_gene: TRBV7-9
d_gene: TRBD2
abundance: .
CDR3aa: CASSPPLREISYEQYF
CDR3nt: TGTGCCAGCAGCCCACCACTGCGGGAGATTAGCTACGAGCAGTACTTC

j_gene: TRBJ2-5
v_gene: TRBV15
d_gene: TRBD2
abundance: .
CDR3aa: CATSRDLRLAGEETQYF
CDR3nt: TGTGCCACCAGCAGAGATCTACGACTAGCGGGAGAAGAGACCCAGTACTTC

j_gene: TRBJ2-3
v_gene: TRBV6-1
d_gene: TRBD2
abundance: .
CDR3aa: CASSEGASGGDTQYF
CDR3nt: TGTGCCAGCAGTGAAGGAGCTAGCGGAGGGGATACGCAGTATTTT

j_gene: TRBJ2-3
v_gene: TRBV7-2
d_gene: .
abundance: .
CDR3aa: CASSLNRPSTDTQYF
CDR3nt: TGTGCCAGCAGCTTAAACAGACCTAGCACAGATACGCAGTATTTT

j_gene: TRBJ2-3
v_gene: TRBV5-1
d_gene: TRBD2
abundance: .
CDR3aa: CASSSRTSGPDTQYF
CDR3nt: TGCGCCAGCAGCAGCAGGACTAGCGGTCCAGATACGCAGTATTTT

j_gene: TRBJ2-1
v_gene: TRBV7-2
d_gene: .
abundance: .
CDR3aa: CASSLDQGEQFF
CDR3nt: TGTGCCAGCAGCTTAGACCAGGGTGAGCAGTTCTTC

j_gene: TRBJ2-1
v_gene: TRBV18
d_gene: TRBD2
abundance: .
CDR3aa: CASSPLDGLAGSYNEQFF
CDR3nt: TGTGCCAGCTCACCACTGGATGGACTAGCAGGCTCCTACAATGAGCAGTTCTTC

j_gene: TRBJ2-7
v_gene: TRBV10-3
d_gene: .
abundance: .
CDR3aa: CAIREGGHEQYF
CDR3nt: TGTGCCATCAGGGAAGGAGGCCACGAGCAGTACTTC